One and the same sample provided the 10 T cell receptor beta chains below, sequenced in a study of shared T cell receptors in the human thymus. The data were produced by immunoSEQ multiplex PCR, yet TCRdb's version contains in-frame clones alone and is incomplete. The data hold hundreds of thousands of clones, with more than 75% observed a single time. The data also belong to a second study, concerning human thymus T cells.

Sequencing input: thymocytes. The receptors shown here come from a boy under two years old with a congenital heart defect.

In nucleotides, the CDR3 is TGTGCCAGCAGTGATTCGTCTAGCGGTTGGTGGGAGCAGTACTTC. It yields the protein CASSDSSSGWWEQYF. The chain uses TRBV25-1 and TRBJ2-7, with TRBD2 matching over 7 bases. V dropped 3 bases and J dropped 7; count of bases not matched to a gene: 12. The germline V gene has CDR1 MGHDK and CDR2 SYGVNS. The CDR3 has 15 amino acids.

In its sample, this clone was seen a few times. The gene calls are TRBV4-1 and TRBJ1-5; possibly TRBD1 for D (5 bases). Germline V CDR1 and CDR2: MGHRA, YSYEKL. The CDR3 sequence is 14 residues long. Trimming pared 2 bases from V and 7 bases from J, leaving 12 bases between. The CDR3 reads CASSQRRVGQPQHF. Written as DNA, the CDR3 is TGCGCCAGCAGCCAACGCAGGGTAGGGCAGCCCCAGCATTTT.

The V call is TRBV7-9, the J call TRBJ1-2, with a weak D call TRBD1 (6 bases). This CDR3 has 15 amino acids. The ends were cut back, 5 bases at V and 4 bases at J, with 17 bases in the middle. The germline V gene has CDR1 SEHNR and CDR2 FQNEAQ (reference sequence). The CDR3 is CASSQGRGVGYGYTF. CDR3 in DNA: TGTGCCAGCAGCCAAGGCAGGGGCGTCGGCTATGGCTACACCTTC.

The chain couples TRBV7-3 to TRBJ1-5, with D maybe TRBD1 (6 bases). Trimming left V 3 bases short and J 7 bases short, with 16 bases between. Per germline, CDR1 SGHTA and CDR2 FQGTGA. The CDR3 length is 15 residues. The CDR3 spells CASSLTGTPDQPQHF. CDR3 in DNA: TGTGCCAGCAGCTTGACCGGGACACCAGACCAGCCCCAGCATTTT.

J is TRBJ1-3 and V is TRBV28; maybe TRBD1 (6 bases). V lost 2 bases, J lost 7 bases, and 12 bases lay in between. The CDR3 is made up of 14 amino acids. Looked up from germline, CDR1 is MDHEN and CDR2 is SYDVKM. CDR3 in amino acids: CASSLQGKRNTIYF. CDR3 sequence (DNA): TGTGCCAGCAGTTTACAGGGGAAAAGGAACACCATATATTTT.

This clone was seen a handful of times. The chain carries TRBV2 and TRBJ1-4; the match to TRBD1 covers 8 bases. Germline CDR1 is SNHLY and CDR2 is FYNNEI. After removal of 0 bases from V and 8 bases from J, the junction contained 11 bases not matched to a gene. CDR3 length: 17 amino acids. The CDR3 spells CASSEAPLRGRREKLFF. The CDR3 DNA follows: TGTGCCAGCAGTGAAGCGCCCCTCAGGGGGCGGAGGGAAAAACTGTTTTTT.

The chain has TRBV4-3 and TRBJ1-3; D remains unclear. In germline, CDR1 is LGHNA, CDR2 YSLEER. V lost 8 bases, J lost 7 bases, and 27 bases lay in between. The CDR3 covers 17 residues. The CDR3 protein is CASQPSPGDIVFNTIYF. The CDR3 nucleotides read TGCGCCAGCCAGCCAAGTCCAGGCGACATCGTGTTTAACACCATATATTTT.

This clone occurred once. J is TRBJ1-1 and V is TRBV25-1; D gene uncertain. The CDR3 has 17 residues. Germline lookup yields CDR1 MGHDK and CDR2 SYGVNS. Trimming took off 5 bases at V and 0 bases at J, with 19 bases between the two ends. As DNA, the CDR3 is TGTGCCAGCAGTCCTCCCTACGGGGAGCGCATGAACACTGAAGCTTTCTTT. It encodes CASSPPYGERMNTEAFF.

This clone was detected a few times. The J gene is TRBJ1-6, the V gene TRBV19; TRBD1 agrees at 9 bases. The CDR3 is 18 residues long. V shed 4 bases, J shed 2 bases, and the junction held 9 bases outside the gene matches. Germline CDR1 reads LNHDA; CDR2 reads SQIVND (reference sequence). This CDR3 is CASSKTPGQGPYNSPLHF. The DNA of the CDR3 is TGTGCCAGTAGTAAAACCCCGGGACAGGGACCCTATAATTCACCCCTCCACTTT.

The chain combines TRBV29-1 with TRBJ2-2, with D perhaps matching TRBD2 (7 bases). This CDR3 spans 14 amino acids. Trimming removed 4 bases from V and 0 bases from J, with 9 bases in between. Germline-derived CDR1 and CDR2 are SQVTM and ANQGSEA. The CDR3 region has the DNA TGCAGCGTTGCGGGGGGCCCGAACACCGGGGAGCTGTTTTTT. Its protein is CSVAGGPNTGELFF.